These 24 T cell receptor beta chains were sequenced from one sample in a study of T cells after yellow fever vaccination. In TCRdb, the 5' RACE reads were re-called with MiXCR into one record per CDR3 protein. The data contain around 300,000 distinct CDR3 sequences, 13% of them singletons. Sequencing was performed on CD4+ T cells sorted from PBMCs, taken 45 days after the yellow fever booster vaccination. The source is a man aged 25-40 years who received the YFV17D yellow fever vaccine.

This clonotype has just a few counts. The CDR3 DNA reads TGTGCCAGCAGTCCCAACGTGGGAGGGGAGCTGTTTTTT. Its protein is CASSPNVGGELFF. This chain links TRBV12-3 or TRBV12-4 with TRBJ2-2; D is undetermined. The germline V and J ends were trimmed by 5 bases and 8 bases, with 12 bases remaining between them. This CDR3 has 13 residues.

This chain connects TRBV12-3 or TRBV12-4 to TRBJ1-1, with D perhaps matching TRBD1 (6 bases). V was clipped by 0 bases and J by 5 bases, with 10 bases between them. The length of the CDR3 is 14 residues. This CDR3 reads CASSLAKGGTEAFF. The DNA for the CDR3 is TGTGCCAGCAGTTTAGCCAAAGGGGGGACTGAAGCTTTCTTT.

CDR3 sequence (DNA): TGCAGTGCTAGAGATGAGTTGGCGGGAAAAGGCTACGAGCAGTACTTC. As protein: CSARDELAGKGYEQYF. The chain combines TRBV20-1 with TRBJ2-7, with a tentative D call TRBD2 (6 bases). The CDR3 is made up of 16 amino acids. Per the germline V gene, CDR1 is DFQATT and CDR2 is SNEGSKA (reference sequence). The germline V and J ends were trimmed by 0 bases and 3 bases, with 18 bases remaining between them.

The chain joins TRBV12-3 or TRBV12-4 to TRBJ2-1; D is ambiguous. Deletions cut 3 bases from V and 13 bases from J, with 10 bases between. The CDR3 is 11 amino acids. The CDR3 nucleotides read TGTGCCAGCAGTTTCGAGTCCGGACAGTTCTTC. It is translated as CASSFESGQFF.

The CDR3 bases are TGTGCCAGCAGTTTAAGGCCAGATACGCAGTATTTT. It yields the protein CASSLRPDTQYF. This sequence joins TRBV12-3 or TRBV12-4 and TRBJ2-3; D is uncertain. V dropped 2 bases and J dropped 4 bases, with 4 bases sitting between them. This CDR3 region has 12 residues.

This clonotype has more than one count but fewer than ten. V gene TRBV5-1 combines with J gene TRBJ2-1, with D perhaps TRBD1 or TRBD2 (6 bases each). Germline loops: CDR1 SGHRS, CDR2 YFSETQ. CDR3 length equals 16 residues. Trimming cost V 0 bases and J 5 bases, with 15 bases left between them. CDR3 protein: CASSLAFRGEDNEQFF. Here the CDR3 DNA reads TGCGCCAGCAGCTTGGCCTTTAGGGGGGAGGACAATGAGCAGTTCTTC.

Comment on this clonotype: This may stem from a read error, because a much larger clone lies one nucleotide away. The chain is built from TRBV5-1 and TRBJ1-6, with D tentatively TRBD1 (6 bases). There are 15 residues in the CDR3. Germline CDR1 is SGHRS and CDR2 is YFSETQ. CDR3 sequence: CASRERGEYKSPLHF. The CDR3, as DNA: TGCGCCAGCCGAGAAAGGGGGGAGTATAAATCACCCCTCCACTTT.

The sample holds a few counts of this clonotype. CDR3 sequence: CASEGQMNTEAFF. The CDR3 DNA reads TGTGCCAGCGAGGGACAGATGAACACTGAAGCTTTCTTT. The J gene is TRBJ1-1, the V gene TRBV6-2 or TRBV6-3; 7 bases are shared with TRBD1. V was pared by 8 bases and J by 0 bases, with 3 bases of the junction left unmatched. The CDR3 contains 13 residues. Germline V gene lookup returns CDR1 MNHEY and CDR2 SVGEGT.

This chain links TRBV2 with TRBJ1-6; D call uncertain. The CDR3 spans 12 residues. Germline V gene data show CDR1 as SNHLY and CDR2 as FYNNEI. Trimming took off 5 bases at V and 5 bases at J, with 4 bases between the two ends. The CDR3 is CASSQNNSPLHF. The CDR3 bases are TGTGCCAGCAGTCAAAATAATTCACCCCTCCACTTT.

The rearrangement joins TRBV10-3 to TRBJ2-7, with 8 bases that match TRBD1. The CDR3 covers 13 residues. J was trimmed by 3 bases and V by 6 bases; bases with no gene match: 4. Germline V gene sequence: CDR1 ENHRY, CDR2 SYGVKD. CDR3 loop: CAIRGQENYEQYF. CDR3 sequence (DNA): TGTGCCATCAGGGGACAGGAGAACTACGAGCAGTACTTC.

This clonotype has more than one count but fewer than ten. The V call is TRBV7-9, the J call TRBJ2-5, with D tentatively TRBD1 or TRBD2 (5 bases each). The V gene lost 5 bases and the J gene lost 8 bases, with 12 bases spanning the gap. In germline, CDR1 is SEHNR, CDR2 FQNEAQ (reference sequence). The CDR3 has 12 residues. CDR3 DNA: TGTGCCAGCAGCGGTGAGGGGCCTACCCAGTACTTC. It yields the protein CASSGEGPTQYF.

Only a few counts were recorded for this clonotype. J is TRBJ2-1 and V is TRBV7-6; D is perhaps TRBD2 (5 bases). This CDR3 region has 16 residues. Germline CDR1 SGHVS, CDR2 FNYEAQ. Deletions cut 5 bases from V and 2 bases from J, with 16 bases between. DNA for the CDR3: TGTGCCAGCAGCCCCCAACCCACTAGTACCTACAATGAGCAGTTCTTC. This gives the protein CASSPQPTSTYNEQFF. The complete variable domain, with remaining parts taken from reference TRBV7-6 and TRBJ2-1, reads GAGVSQSPRYKVTKRGQDVALRCDPISGHVSLYWYRQALGQGPEFLTYFNYEAQQDKSGLPNDRFSAERPEGSISTLTIQRTEQRDSAMYRCASSPQPTSTYNEQFFGPGTRLTVL.

This clonotype was detected ten times or more. This sequence joins TRBV6-6 and TRBJ2-7; possibly TRBD1 or TRBD2 for D (5 bases each). The CDR3 loop spans 13 amino acids. The V end was cut by 4 bases, the J end by 2 bases, with 9 bases between. Per germline, CDR1 MNHNY and CDR2 SVGAGI (reference sequence). CDR3 in amino acids: CASSWDPAYEQYF. Written as DNA, the CDR3 is TGTGCCAGCAGTTGGGACCCCGCCTACGAGCAGTACTTC.

This clonotype was seen just once. The chain is built from TRBV4-3 and TRBJ2-1; D call uncertain. From germline, CDR1 is LGHNA and CDR2 YSLEER. This CDR3 region has 14 residues. V gave up 0 bases and J gave up 3 bases, with 6 bases separating them. CDR3 nucleotide sequence: TGCGCCAGCAGCCAAGAAAGTGGCTACAATGAGCAGTTCTTC. Its translation is CASSQESGYNEQFF.

Many counts were recorded for this clonotype. The chain joins TRBV5-1 to TRBJ1-2; D possibly corresponds to TRBD1 (6 bases). From germline, CDR1 is SGHRS and CDR2 YFSETQ. The ends were cut back, 0 bases at V and 4 bases at J, with 13 bases in the middle. The CDR3 runs to 15 residues. The DNA for the CDR3 is TGCGCCAGCAGCTTGGGGGCAGGACAGCCCTATGGCTACACCTTC. It is translated as CASSLGAGQPYGYTF.

Only a few counts were recorded for this clonotype. The chain couples TRBV20-1 to TRBJ2-5; TRBD1 agrees at 9 bases. The CDR3 is 13 residues long. The V and J ends lost 5 bases and 4 bases, in that order; junction bases with no gene match: 5. Germline V gives CDR1 DFQATT, CDR2 SNEGSKA (reference sequence). This CDR3 is CSAPHRGLETQYF. Written as DNA, the CDR3 is TGCAGTGCTCCCCACAGGGGGCTAGAGACCCAGTACTTC.

This clonotype was counted only a few times. This chain uses TRBV7-2 with TRBJ2-7, with 10 bases matching TRBD1. V was clipped by 5 bases and J by 1 base; unmatched bases: 5. The CDR3 is 15 residues long. Germline values: CDR1 SGHTA, CDR2 FQGNSA. The CDR3 DNA sequence: TGTGCCAGCAGCCCGACAGGGGGCAAGTCCTACGAGCAGTACTTC. This sequence encodes CASSPTGGKSYEQYF.

Concerning this clonotype: Since the CDR3 does not end with the conserved phenylalanine or tryptophan, this likely comes from a read error. J is TRBJ2-7 and V is TRBV6-2 or TRBV6-3; no definite D call. The CDR3 extends over 11 amino acids. CDR1 is MNHEY, CDR2 SVGEGT, per germline. V lost 4 bases and J lost 3, with 4 bases in between. The CDR3, as DNA: TGTGCCAGCAGTTCGTACTACGAGCAGTACTCC. Translated: CASSSYYEQYS.

The table lists this clonotype with a few counts. V usage is TRBV6-5 and J usage is TRBJ2-1; TRBD2 might be the D (6 bases). The germline V gene has CDR1 MNHEY and CDR2 SVGAGI. This CDR3 region has 17 residues. Between the trimmed V and J ends, which lost 1 base and 5 bases, there was a span of 18 bases. DNA of the CDR3: TGTGCCAGCAGTTACTTGAGTTCGGGAGTAGGCGACAATGAGCAGTTCTTC. Translating gives CASSYLSSGVGDNEQFF.

As to this clonotype: One end of the junction fails to match germline, which may point to a read error. J is TRBJ2-7 and V is TRBV5-1; 9 bases align to TRBD1. CDR3 length: 14 amino acids. CDR1 and CDR2 from the germline V gene are SGHRS and YFSETQ. The CDR3 here is CARSLGQGPYEQYF. The CDR3 DNA follows: TGCGCCAGAAGCTTGGGACAGGGTCCCTACGAGCAGTACTTC.

This clonotype was found many times. The chain combines TRBV6-1 with TRBJ2-2, with a weak D call TRBD2 (6 bases). Per the germline V gene, CDR1 is MNHNS and CDR2 is SASEGT. V dropped 10 bases and J dropped 8 bases, with 20 bases sitting between them. CDR3 length: 14 amino acids. Here the CDR3 reads CATSYVAGTGELFF. The CDR3 DNA reads TGTGCCACCTCCTACGTTGCGGGAACTGGGGAGCTGTTTTTT.

This clonotype has just a few counts. This chain links TRBV20-1 with TRBJ1-5; 9 bases fit TRBD1. The length of the CDR3 is 16 residues. The germline gives CDR1 DFQATT, CDR2 SNEGSKA (reference sequence). Trimming at V came to 6 bases and at J to 2 bases, leaving 11 bases not matched to a gene. The CDR3 region is CSASNGQGMGNQPQHF. In DNA form, the CDR3 reads TGCAGTGCCAGCAATGGACAGGGGATGGGCAATCAGCCCCAGCATTTT.

This clonotype was found many times. The chain carries TRBV7-3 and TRBJ2-1; no reliable D call. Germline CDR1 reads SGHTA; CDR2 reads FQGTGA. V was trimmed by 3 bases and J by 3 bases, leaving 6 bases between them. The CDR3 loop spans 13 amino acids. The CDR3 protein is CASSLRVYNEQFF. DNA for the CDR3: TGTGCCAGCAGCTTGCGAGTCTACAATGAGCAGTTCTTC.

The chain carries TRBV11-2 and TRBJ2-2; 10 nucleotides line up with TRBD2. The J segment lost 1 base and the V segment lost 5 bases, leaving 10 bases of the junction unmatched. Germline V gene lookup returns CDR1 SGHAT and CDR2 FQNNGV. CDR3 length: 18 amino acids. CDR3 in amino acids: CASSLSSGRERNTGELFF. The CDR3 DNA is TGTGCCAGCAGCCTCTCGAGCGGGAGGGAGCGGAACACCGGGGAGCTGTTTTTT.